The clone carrying this T cell receptor beta chain was detected many times. MiXCR was run by TCRdb on the 5' RACE reads, yielding one entry per CDR3 protein. Seen here are around 250,000 distinct CDR3 sequences, over 15% observed once, and the top ten hold roughly a fifth. The CDR3 contains 15 residues. The V gene end was trimmed by 5 bases and the J gene end by 5 bases; junction bases not matched to a gene: 10. Germline CDR1 reads MNHEY; CDR2 reads SVGAGI. The data are from a study of T-cell memory formation after mild COVID-19. The sequencing input was PBMCs or a T cell subset sorted from them (not recorded which). The TCR was taken from a man in his late teens or twenties who had mild COVID-19 (a few samples of this study predate the infection). Cell type and time point are not known. This chain uses TRBV6-5 with TRBJ2-5; 8 bases match TRBD2. CDR3 nucleotides: TGTGCCAGCAGTGGCTATAGTCCGGGAGGGGAGACCCAGTACTTC. Protein product: CASSGYSPGGETQYF.